This T cell receptor (beta chain) emerged from a study of response to subunit inactivated influenza vaccine (dated by TCRdb to the late 2010s). For context, the study as a whole: Deep quantitative T cell receptor repertoire profiling was used in the study to track responses to a trivalent subunit inactivated influenza vaccine.

The CDR3 numbers 14 residues from cysteine through phenylalanine. Only CDR3 DNA is held: 42 bases, read in frame from base 1. From the germline V gene, CDR1 is LGHNA and CDR2 is YSLEER. V and J are truncated by 0 bases and 7 bases respectively, leaving an intervening sequence of 11 bases. Study-level results and caveats: It was suggested by the authors that each seasonal influenza vaccination may recruit only a limited number of new T cells.

This clonotype was recorded a few times. This clone's antigen is unknown. Per-nucleotide qualities are absent, and no much larger clonotype sits a single base away. The sample's time point label is to be understood as: 45 days after influenza vaccine administration. Library prep was done by RT-PCR. The sequencer was an Illumina HiSeq 2500. TCRdb trimmed public reads at Q25 via fastp, called clones via MiXCR and kept in-frame beta chains. Entries that share a CDR3 protein sequence are merged under the most common genes and DNA. The sample table contains about 480,000 distinct CDR3 sequences; only one count was recorded for roughly 13% of them. The top ten hold roughly 14% of the sample.

The rearranged segments are TRBV4-3 and TRBJ2-3, with the D gene not clear enough to name. This sequence originates from a man aged 50 to 60 who received an inactivated influenza vaccine. Donor details come from another sample of the same person, matched by shared clones. The sample was PBMCs from blood, taken roughly 6 weeks after vaccination. The CDR3 corresponds to CASSQEPGDYTQYF. The bases read TGCGCCAGCAGCCAAGAGCCAGGCGACTATACGCAGTATTTT.